These T cell receptor beta chains were read from a single sample in a study of blood T cell repertoires in COVID-19. The data were produced by immunoSEQ multiplex PCR, yet TCRdb's version contains in-frame clones alone and is incomplete. The data show approximately 150,000 clones, 88% seen once. The sample taken for sequencing was peripheral blood. The receptor source for this set is a woman aged 60-75 years with acute or convalescent COVID-19. CDR3s leave out the opening cysteine and the closing phenylalanine or tryptophan.

CDR3aa	v_gene	j_gene
ASSLGTYGYT	TRBV5-1	TRBJ1-2
ASSSDRGLRQF	TRBV6-5	TRBJ2-1
ASSLVRGPNNSPLH	TRBV11-2	TRBJ1-6
ASRSGGTEQETQY	TRBV19	TRBJ2-5
ACNPTGGLNEQY	TRBV30	TRBJ2-7
ASSTQGRGEQY	TRBV19	TRBJ2-7
ASSLGLTSGNTIY	TRBV28	TRBJ1-3
ASRIGTGGNYGYT	TRBV7-9	TRBJ1-2
ASSATETRIYNSPLH	TRBV9	TRBJ1-6
ASSQERFSLCPGGNEKLF	TRBV3-1/TRBV3-2	TRBJ1-4
ASSWTGPGNTIY	TRBV5-6	TRBJ1-3
AIRGQDTEAF	TRBV2	TRBJ1-1
ARSLVMDNHQPQH	TRBV5-3	TRBJ1-5
ASSKQRGGEDEKLF	TRBV7-6	TRBJ1-4
ASSRDIMGNYGYT	TRBV5-1	TRBJ1-2
ASSFRLAGQETQY	TRBV7-2	TRBJ2-5
ASSQTGTVYEQY	TRBV7-2	TRBJ2-7
ARSRTGGAVGELF	TRBV3-1/TRBV3-2	TRBJ2-2
ASSEQKNQPQH	TRBV6-4	TRBJ1-5
ASSGTGTGEYNEQF	TRBV28	TRBJ2-1
ASSKADFLRELF	TRBV21-1	TRBJ2-2
ASSPPGTGNTEAF	TRBV4-2	TRBJ1-1
ASSRGRGTVRFDGYT	TRBV6-2/TRBV6-3	TRBJ1-2
ASSDGRGFLYNEQF	TRBV5-5	TRBJ2-1
ASSKYQGEYEQY	TRBV19	TRBJ2-7
ATGQGVYEQY	TRBV19	TRBJ2-7
ASSLFHSHEQY	TRBV28	TRBJ2-7
ASWGDRGNQPQH	TRBV19	TRBJ1-5
ASSFNGDTDTQY	TRBV11-1	TRBJ2-3
ATSEPQITGELF	TRBV24-1	TRBJ2-2
ASSLLTGSYEQY	TRBV5-4	TRBJ2-7
ATHENNYGYT	TRBV6-5	TRBJ1-2
AWSFVSGGYT	TRBV30	TRBJ1-2
ASSSGTGDLDGYT	TRBV2	TRBJ1-2
ASSLYGLAGAYNEQF	TRBV19	TRBJ2-1
ASSSGLAGTGELF	TRBV28	TRBJ2-2
ASSPSQGRDTEAF	TRBV6-5	TRBJ1-1
SASEAGVDKNIQY	TRBV20-1	TRBJ2-4
ASSFRPDQPQH	TRBV5-6	TRBJ1-5
ASSEDLNTEAF	TRBV6-4	TRBJ1-1
ASSLGGSGNTIY	TRBV5-5	TRBJ1-3
ASSPGNSNQPQH	TRBV27	TRBJ1-5
ASSFRQGSGETQY	TRBV11-2	TRBJ2-5